This TCR beta chain emerged from a study of PD-1 blockade in classical Hodgkin lymphoma. Findings of the study overall: There was a significant rise in CD4+ TCR diversity by C4D1, with no such rise for CD8+. Lower baseline TCR diversity marked trial partial responders and progressors.

Germline lookup yields CDR1 SGHRS and CDR2 YFSETQ. Trimming removed 4 bases at V and 3 bases at J, with 7 bases between. The CDR3 consists of 12 residues. Time point defined: cycle 4 day 1 (C4D1), after more than five weeks of nivolumab. Brentuximab vedotin exposure varied, and every patient relapsed after autologous stem cell transplantation. Concerning this clone itself: The antigen remains undetermined.

Method: immunoSEQ multiplex PCR; TCRdb's copy keeps in-frame clones and lacks some. The data show around 50,000 clones, roughly 90% seen once. The clonotype comes from a human donor with classical Hodgkin lymphoma. The genes are TRBV5-1 and TRBJ1-1; D is ambiguous. Sequences were derived from peripheral blood mononuclear cells (PBMCs), sampled before the fourth cycle of nivolumab. CDR3 DNA sequence: TGCGCCAGCAGCAAAGTGGACACTGAAGCTTTCTTT. Its translation is CASSKVDTEAFF.